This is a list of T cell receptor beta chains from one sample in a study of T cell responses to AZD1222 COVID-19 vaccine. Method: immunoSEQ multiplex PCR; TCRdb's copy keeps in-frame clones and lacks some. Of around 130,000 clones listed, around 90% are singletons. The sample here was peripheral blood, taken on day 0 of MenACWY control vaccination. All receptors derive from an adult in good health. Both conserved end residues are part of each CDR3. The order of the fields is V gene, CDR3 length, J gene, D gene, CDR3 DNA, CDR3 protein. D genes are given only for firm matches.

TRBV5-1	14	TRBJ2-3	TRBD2	TGCGCCAGCGGGGGAGGGGCAATCACAGATACGCAGTATTTT	CASGGGAITDTQYF
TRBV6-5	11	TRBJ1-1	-	TGTGCCAGCCAGGGGTTGGCTGAAGCTTTCTTT	CASQGLAEAFF
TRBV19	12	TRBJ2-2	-	TGTGCCAGTAGCACAGGGTTCGGGGAGCTGTTTTTT	CASSTGFGELFF
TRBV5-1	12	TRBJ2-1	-	TGCGCCAGCAGCTTGGTGGAAAATGAGCAGTTCTTC	CASSLVENEQFF
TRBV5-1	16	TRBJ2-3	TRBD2	TGCGCCAGCAGCTTGGGCCCCAGCGGGAACACAGATACGCAGTATTTT	CASSLGPSGNTDTQYF
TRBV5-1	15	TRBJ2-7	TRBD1	TGCGCCAGCAGCCACGGGACAGGCGCGCAGAGGGAGCAGTACTTC	CASSHGTGAQREQYF
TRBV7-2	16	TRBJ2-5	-	TGTGCCAGCAGCTTAGCGCAGGGCGCGTGGTTGGAGACCCAGTACTTC	CASSLAQGAWLETQYF
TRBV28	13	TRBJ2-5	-	TGTGCCAGCTCTCCCAGGGGCGAGGAGACCCAGTACTTC	CASSPRGEETQYF
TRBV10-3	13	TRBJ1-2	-	TGTGCCATCAGTGAGGCAGGGCACAGCGGCTACACCTTC	CAISEAGHSGYTF
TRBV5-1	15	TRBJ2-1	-	TGCGCCAGCAGCCTAGGGGACTCGAGCTACAATGAGCAGTTCTTC	CASSLGDSSYNEQFF
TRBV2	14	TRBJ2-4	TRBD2	TGTGCCAGTACTAGCGGGAGGGCCCGAAACATTCAGTACTTC	CASTSGRARNIQYF